This T cell receptor beta chain was observed in a study of cytomegalovirus exposure and HLA in healthy donors. About the research overall: In an earlier analysis, 90 million to 120 million unique TCR beta sequences were found from approximately 170 million T cells.

V trimming: 2 bases; J trimming: 2 bases; junction bases outside the gene matches: 5. CDR3 length equals 15 residues. Looked up from germline, CDR1 is PRHDT and CDR2 is FYEKMQ (reference sequence). This clone was observed a single time. The donors comprised healthy bone marrow donors. A multiplex PCR was run with 60 Vbeta primers and 13 Jbeta primers. Method: immunoSEQ multiplex PCR; TCRdb's copy keeps in-frame clones and lacks some. The sample shows 150,000 to 200,000 clones, approximately 79% of them seen only once. This receptor was identified in a man aged 50 to 60 in good health and CMV-seropositive. The chain recombines TRBV13 with TRBJ2-5, with 7 positions matching TRBD1. Source material: PBMCs. The CDR3 reads CASSLSQGSQETQYF. The CDR3 DNA reads as TGTGCCAGCAGCTTATCACAGGGGAGTCAAGAGACCCAGTACTTC.